This paragraph reports one T cell receptor beta chain. The antigen remains undetermined. TCRdb's table, derived via immunoSEQ multiplex PCR, lists solely in-frame clones and lacks some. This table has tens of thousands of clones, roughly 84% appearing once. This sample's time point: 20-29 weeks after completion of therapy. These data originate in a study of T cell therapy after organ transplantation. Across the study: T cell doses, up to 6, came every 2 weeks; follow-up lasted just under 30 weeks.

Study-level points and caveats: Post-therapy CD8 clonality change correlated inversely with pretherapy clonality.

The origin of this receptor is a human patient who had received a solid organ transplant and had CMV disease. The graft donor may be the source of some T cells. Sequenced here: CD8+ T cells from blood, sampled after autologous CMV-specific T cell therapy.

In nucleotides, the CDR3 is TGTGCCAGCAGTTTACGGGGACGATCCTACGAGCAGTACTTC. As protein: CASSLRGRSYEQYF. The chain is built from TRBV27 and TRBJ2-7; D possibly uses TRBD1 or TRBD2 (5 bases each). V lost 2 bases, J lost 1 base, and 9 bases lay in between. Germline CDR1 reads MNHEY; CDR2 reads SMNVEV (reference sequence). The CDR3 covers 14 residues.